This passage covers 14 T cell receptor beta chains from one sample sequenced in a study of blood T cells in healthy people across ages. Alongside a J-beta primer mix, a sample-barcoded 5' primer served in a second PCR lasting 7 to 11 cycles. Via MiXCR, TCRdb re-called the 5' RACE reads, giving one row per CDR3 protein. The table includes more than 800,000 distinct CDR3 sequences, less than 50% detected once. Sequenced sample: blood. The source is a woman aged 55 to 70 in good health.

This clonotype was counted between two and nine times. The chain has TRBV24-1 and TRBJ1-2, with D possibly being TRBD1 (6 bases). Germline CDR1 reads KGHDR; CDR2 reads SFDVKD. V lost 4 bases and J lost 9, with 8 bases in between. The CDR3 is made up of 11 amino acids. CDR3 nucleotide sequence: TGTGCCACCAGTGAGGGGGGCAGCTACACCTTC. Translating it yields CATSEGGSYTF.

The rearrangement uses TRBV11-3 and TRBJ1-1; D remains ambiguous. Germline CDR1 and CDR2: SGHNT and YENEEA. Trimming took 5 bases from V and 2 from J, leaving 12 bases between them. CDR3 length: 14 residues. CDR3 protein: CASSEGPINTEAFF. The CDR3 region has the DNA TGTGCCAGCAGCGAAGGACCGATAAACACTGAAGCTTTCTTT.

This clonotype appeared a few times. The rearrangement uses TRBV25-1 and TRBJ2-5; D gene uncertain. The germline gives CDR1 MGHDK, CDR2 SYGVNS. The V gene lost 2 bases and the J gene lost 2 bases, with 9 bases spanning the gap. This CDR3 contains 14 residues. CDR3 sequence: CASSEGRIQETQYF. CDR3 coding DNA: TGTGCCAGCAGTGAAGGCAGGATACAAGAGACCCAGTACTTC.

The CDR3: CASSLRRSRSEQFF. The CDR3 DNA sequence: TGTGCCAGCAGTTTAAGAAGGAGTAGGAGTGAGCAGTTCTTC. This sequence joins TRBV27 and TRBJ2-1; no clear D gene. The CDR3 has 14 residues. CDR1 is MNHEY and CDR2 is SMNVEV in the germline V gene (reference sequence). Trimming cost V 2 bases and J 9 bases, with 14 bases left between them.

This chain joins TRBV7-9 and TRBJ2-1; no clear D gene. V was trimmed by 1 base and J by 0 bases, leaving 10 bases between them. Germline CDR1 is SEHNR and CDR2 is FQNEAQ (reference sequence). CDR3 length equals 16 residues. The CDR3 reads CASSLVGASSYNEQFF. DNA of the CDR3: TGTGCCAGCAGCTTAGTAGGAGCGAGCTCCTACAATGAGCAGTTCTTC.

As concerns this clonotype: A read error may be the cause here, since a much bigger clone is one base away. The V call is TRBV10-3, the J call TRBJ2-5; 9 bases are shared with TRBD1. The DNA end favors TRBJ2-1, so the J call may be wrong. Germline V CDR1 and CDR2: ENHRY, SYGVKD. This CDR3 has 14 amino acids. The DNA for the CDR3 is TGTGCCATCCGGGACAGGGAGTACCAAGAGACCCAGTTCTTC. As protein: CAIRDREYQETQFF.

The CDR3 DNA follows: TGTGCCAGCAGCCTGGACCACTCAAAACCCTCCTACGAGCAGTACTTC. Its translation is CASSLDHSKPSYEQYF. The J gene is TRBJ2-7, the V gene TRBV7-6, with D unclear. The V gene's germline CDR1 is SGHVS and CDR2 FNYEAQ. This CDR3 has 16 amino acids. The V gene lost 5 bases and the J gene lost 0 bases, with 17 bases spanning the gap.

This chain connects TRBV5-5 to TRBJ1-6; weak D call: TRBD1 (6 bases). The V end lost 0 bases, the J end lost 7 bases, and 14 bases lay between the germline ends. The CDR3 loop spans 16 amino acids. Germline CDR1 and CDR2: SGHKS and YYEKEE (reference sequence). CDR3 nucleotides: TGTGCCAGCAGCTTGGAAAGGGGGACCAGAAATTCACCCCTCCACTTT. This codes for CASSLERGTRNSPLHF.

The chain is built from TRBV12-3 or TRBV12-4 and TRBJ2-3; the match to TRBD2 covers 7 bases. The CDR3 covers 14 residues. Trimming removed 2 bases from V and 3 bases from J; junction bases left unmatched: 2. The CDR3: CASSLNSGTDTQYF. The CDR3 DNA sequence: TGTGCCAGCAGTTTAAATAGCGGGACAGATACGCAGTATTTT.

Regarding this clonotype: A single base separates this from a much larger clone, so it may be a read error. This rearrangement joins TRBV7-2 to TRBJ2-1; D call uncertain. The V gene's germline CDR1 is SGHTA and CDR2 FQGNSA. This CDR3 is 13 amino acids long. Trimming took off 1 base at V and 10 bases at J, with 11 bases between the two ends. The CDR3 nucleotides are TGTGCCAGCAGCTTAGTACTGCCCTACGAGCAGTTCTTC. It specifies CASSLVLPYEQFF.

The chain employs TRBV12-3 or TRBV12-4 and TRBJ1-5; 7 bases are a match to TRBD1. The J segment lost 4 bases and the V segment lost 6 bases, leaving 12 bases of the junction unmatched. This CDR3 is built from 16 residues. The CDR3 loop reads CASSPRGQRMNQPQHF. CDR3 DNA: TGTGCCAGCAGCCCAAGGGGGCAAAGAATGAATCAGCCCCAGCATTTT.

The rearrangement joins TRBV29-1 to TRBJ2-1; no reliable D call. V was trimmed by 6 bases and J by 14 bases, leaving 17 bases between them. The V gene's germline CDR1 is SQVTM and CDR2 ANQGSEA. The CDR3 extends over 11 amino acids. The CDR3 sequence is CSVLDNLLKFF. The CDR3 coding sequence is TGCAGCGTGCTAGACAACCTCTTGAAGTTCTTC.

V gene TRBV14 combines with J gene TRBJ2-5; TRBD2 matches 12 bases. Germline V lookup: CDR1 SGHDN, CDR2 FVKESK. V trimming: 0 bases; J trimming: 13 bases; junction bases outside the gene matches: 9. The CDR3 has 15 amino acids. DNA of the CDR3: TGTGCCAGCAGCCAAGACCCTAGCGGGAGGGCCAGAGGGTACTTC. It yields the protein CASSQDPSGRARGYF.

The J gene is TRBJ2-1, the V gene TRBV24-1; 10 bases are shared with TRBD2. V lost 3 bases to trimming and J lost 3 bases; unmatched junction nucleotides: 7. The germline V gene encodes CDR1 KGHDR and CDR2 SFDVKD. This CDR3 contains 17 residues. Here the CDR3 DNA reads TGTGCCACCAGTGATACATATGAGCGGGAGGGCTACAATGAGCAGTTCTTC. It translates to CATSDTYEREGYNEQFF.